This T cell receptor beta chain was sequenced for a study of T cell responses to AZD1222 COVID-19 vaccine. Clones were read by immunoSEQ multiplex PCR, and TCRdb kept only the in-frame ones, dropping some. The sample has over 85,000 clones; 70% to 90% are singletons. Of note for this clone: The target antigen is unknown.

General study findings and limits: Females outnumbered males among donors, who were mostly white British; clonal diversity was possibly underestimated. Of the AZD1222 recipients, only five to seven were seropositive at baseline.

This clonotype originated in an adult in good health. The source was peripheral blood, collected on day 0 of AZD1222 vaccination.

Here the CDR3 DNA reads TGTGCCAGCAGCCAGCATGGGACAGGGGGCTCGGATGAGCAGTTCTTC. This translates into CASSQHGTGGSDEQFF. The chain has TRBV4-2 and TRBJ2-1; 12 bases match TRBD1. Per the germline V gene, CDR1 is LGHNA and CDR2 is YNFKEQ. CDR3 length equals 16 residues. V was clipped by 3 bases and J by 8 bases; unmatched bases: 8.